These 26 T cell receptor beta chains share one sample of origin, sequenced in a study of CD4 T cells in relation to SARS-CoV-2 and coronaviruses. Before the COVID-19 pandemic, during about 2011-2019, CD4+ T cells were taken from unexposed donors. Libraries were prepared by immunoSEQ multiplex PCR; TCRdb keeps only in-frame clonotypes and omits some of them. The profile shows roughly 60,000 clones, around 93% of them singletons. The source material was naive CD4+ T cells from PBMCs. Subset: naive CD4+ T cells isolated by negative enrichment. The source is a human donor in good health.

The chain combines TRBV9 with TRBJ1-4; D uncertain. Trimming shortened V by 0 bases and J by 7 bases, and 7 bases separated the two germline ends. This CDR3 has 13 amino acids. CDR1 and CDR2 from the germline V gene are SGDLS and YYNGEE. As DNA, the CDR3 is TGTGCCAGCAGCGTAGAAATGGGTGAAAAACTGTTTTTT. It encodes CASSVEMGEKLFF.

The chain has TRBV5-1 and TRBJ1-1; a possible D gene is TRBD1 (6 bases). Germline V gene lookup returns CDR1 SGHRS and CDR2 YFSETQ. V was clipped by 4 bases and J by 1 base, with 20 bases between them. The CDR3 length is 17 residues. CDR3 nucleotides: TGCGCCAGCAGCGTGTCAATCCAGGGGCGGGGGAACACTGAAGCTTTCTTT. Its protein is CASSVSIQGRGNTEAFF.

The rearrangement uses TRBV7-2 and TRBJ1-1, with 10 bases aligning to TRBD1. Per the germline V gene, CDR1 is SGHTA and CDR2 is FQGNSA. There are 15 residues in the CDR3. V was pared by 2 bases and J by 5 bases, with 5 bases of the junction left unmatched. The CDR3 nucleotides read TGTGCCAGCAGCTTACCGGACAGGGGGAGGACTGAAGCTTTCTTT. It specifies CASSLPDRGRTEAFF.

The CDR3 nucleotides are TGTGCCAGCACCTTACAGGCGTTGAACACTGAAGCTTTCTTT. Translation: CASTLQALNTEAFF. The rearrangement joins TRBV5-5 to TRBJ1-1, with D maybe TRBD1 (5 bases). Trimming left V 6 bases short and J 0 bases short, with 12 bases between. The germline gives CDR1 SGHKS, CDR2 YYEKEE (reference sequence). This CDR3 region has 14 residues.

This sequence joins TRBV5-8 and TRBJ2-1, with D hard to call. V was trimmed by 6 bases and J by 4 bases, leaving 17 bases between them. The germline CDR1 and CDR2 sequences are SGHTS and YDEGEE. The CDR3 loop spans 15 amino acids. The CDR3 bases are TGTGCCAGCATCCCCCCCCGGCCGGCTTACAATGAGCAGTTCTTC. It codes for CASIPPRPAYNEQFF.

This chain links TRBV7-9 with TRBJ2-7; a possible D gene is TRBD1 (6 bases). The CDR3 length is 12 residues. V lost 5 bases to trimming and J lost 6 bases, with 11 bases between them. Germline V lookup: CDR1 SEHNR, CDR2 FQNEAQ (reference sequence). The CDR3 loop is CASSLTGFEQYF. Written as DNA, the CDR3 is TGTGCCAGCAGCCTTACAGGGTTCGAGCAGTACTTC. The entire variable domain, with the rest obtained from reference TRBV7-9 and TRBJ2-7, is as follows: DTGVSQNPRHKITKRGQNVTFRCDPISEHNRLYWYRQTLGQGPEFLTYFQNEAQLEKSRLLSDRFSAERPKGSFSTLEIQRTEQGDSAMYLCASSLTGFEQYFGPGTRLTVT.

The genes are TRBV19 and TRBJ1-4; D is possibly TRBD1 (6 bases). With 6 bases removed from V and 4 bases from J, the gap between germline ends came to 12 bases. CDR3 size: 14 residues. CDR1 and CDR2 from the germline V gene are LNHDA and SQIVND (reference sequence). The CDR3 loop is CASRRQANNEKLFF. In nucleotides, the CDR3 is TGTGCCAGTAGGAGACAGGCCAATAATGAAAAACTGTTTTTT.

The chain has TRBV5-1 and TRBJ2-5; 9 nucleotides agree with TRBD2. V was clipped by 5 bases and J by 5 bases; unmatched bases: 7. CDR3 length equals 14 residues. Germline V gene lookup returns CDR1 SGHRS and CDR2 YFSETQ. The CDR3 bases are TGCGCCAGCAGTATAGCGGGAGTCTCGGAGACCCAGTACTTC. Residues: CASSIAGVSETQYF.

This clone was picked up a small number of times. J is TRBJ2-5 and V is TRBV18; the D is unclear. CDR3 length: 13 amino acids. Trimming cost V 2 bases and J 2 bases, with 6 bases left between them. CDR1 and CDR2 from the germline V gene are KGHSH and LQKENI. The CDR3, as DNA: TGTGCCAGCTCACCAGGACGGCAAGAGACCCAGTACTTC. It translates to CASSPGRQETQYF. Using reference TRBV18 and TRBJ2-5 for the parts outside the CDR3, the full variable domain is NAGVMQNPRHLVRRRGQEARLRCSPMKGHSHVYWYRQLPEEGLKFMVYLQKENIIDESGMPKERFSAEFPKEGPSILRIQQVVRGDSAAYFCASSPGRQETQYFGPGTRLLVL.

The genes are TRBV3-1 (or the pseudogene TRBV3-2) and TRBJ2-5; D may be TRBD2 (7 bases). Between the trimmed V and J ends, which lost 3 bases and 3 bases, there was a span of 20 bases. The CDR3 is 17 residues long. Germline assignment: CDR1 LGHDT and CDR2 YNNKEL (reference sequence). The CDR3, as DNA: TGTGCCAGCAGCCATGTTAGACCTTTAGGGGGGGAAGAGACCCAGTACTTC. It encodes CASSHVRPLGGEETQYF.

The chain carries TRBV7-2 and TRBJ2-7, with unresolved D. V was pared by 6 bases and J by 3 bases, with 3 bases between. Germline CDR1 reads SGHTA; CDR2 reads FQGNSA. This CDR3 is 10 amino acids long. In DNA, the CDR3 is TGTGCCAGCAGGAACTACGAGCAGTACTTC. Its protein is CASRNYEQYF.

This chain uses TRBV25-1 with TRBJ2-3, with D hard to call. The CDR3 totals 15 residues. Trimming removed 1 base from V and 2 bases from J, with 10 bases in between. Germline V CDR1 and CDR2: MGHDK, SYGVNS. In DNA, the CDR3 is TGTGCCAGCAGTGAATGGGTAGGATCCACAGATACGCAGTATTTT. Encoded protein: CASSEWVGSTDTQYF.

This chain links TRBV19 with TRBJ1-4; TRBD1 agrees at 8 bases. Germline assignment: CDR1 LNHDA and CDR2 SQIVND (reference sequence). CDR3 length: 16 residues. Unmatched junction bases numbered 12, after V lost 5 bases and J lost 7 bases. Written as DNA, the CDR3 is TGTGCCAGTAGTTCTCAAGGGACAGGACAACCTGAAAAACTGTTTTTT. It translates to CASSSQGTGQPEKLFF. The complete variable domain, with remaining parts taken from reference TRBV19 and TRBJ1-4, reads DGGITQSPKYLFRKEGQNVTLSCEQNLNHDAMYWYRQDPGQGLRLIYYSQIVNDFQKGDIAEGYSVSREKKESFPLTVTSAQKNPTAFYLCASSSQGTGQPEKLFFGSGTQLSVL.

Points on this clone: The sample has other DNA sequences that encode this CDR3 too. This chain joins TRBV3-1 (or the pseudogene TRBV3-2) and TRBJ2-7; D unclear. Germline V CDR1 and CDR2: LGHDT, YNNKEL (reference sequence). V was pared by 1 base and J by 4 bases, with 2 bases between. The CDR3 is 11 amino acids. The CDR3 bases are TGTGCCAGCAGCCAAGGGTACGAGCAGTACTTC. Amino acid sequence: CASSQGYEQYF.

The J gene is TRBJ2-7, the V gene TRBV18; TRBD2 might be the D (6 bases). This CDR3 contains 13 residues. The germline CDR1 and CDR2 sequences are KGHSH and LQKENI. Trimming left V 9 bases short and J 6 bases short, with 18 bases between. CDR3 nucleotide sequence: TGTGCCAGTTCAGAGGGAGGACCCGCCGAGCAGTACTTC. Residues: CASSEGGPAEQYF.

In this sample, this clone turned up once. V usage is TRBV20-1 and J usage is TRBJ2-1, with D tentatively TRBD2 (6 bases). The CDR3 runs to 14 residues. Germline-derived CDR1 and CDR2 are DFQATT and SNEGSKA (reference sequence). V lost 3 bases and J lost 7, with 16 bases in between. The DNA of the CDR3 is TGCAGTGCTAGTTTGAGGAATCGGGGGAATGAGCAGTTCTTC. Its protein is CSASLRNRGNEQFF.

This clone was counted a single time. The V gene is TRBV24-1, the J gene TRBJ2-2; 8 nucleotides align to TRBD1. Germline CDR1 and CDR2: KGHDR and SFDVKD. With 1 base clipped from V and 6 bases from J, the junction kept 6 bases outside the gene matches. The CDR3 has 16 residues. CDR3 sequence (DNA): TGTGCCACCAGTGATTTAAGGACAGGGTTGTCCGGGGAGCTGTTTTTT. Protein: CATSDLRTGLSGELFF.

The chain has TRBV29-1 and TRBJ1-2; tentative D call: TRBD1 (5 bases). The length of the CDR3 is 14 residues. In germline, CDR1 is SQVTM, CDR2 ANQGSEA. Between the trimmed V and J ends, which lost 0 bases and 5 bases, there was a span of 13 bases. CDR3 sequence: CSVEETTGYYGYTF. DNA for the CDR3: TGCAGCGTTGAAGAGACAACAGGATATTATGGCTACACCTTC.

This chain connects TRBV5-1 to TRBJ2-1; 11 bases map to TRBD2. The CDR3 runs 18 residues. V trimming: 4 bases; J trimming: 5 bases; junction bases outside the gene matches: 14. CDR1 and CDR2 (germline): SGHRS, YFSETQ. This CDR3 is CASSLRWIKLAGDNEQFF. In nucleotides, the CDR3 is TGCGCCAGCAGCCTACGGTGGATAAAACTAGCGGGGGACAATGAGCAGTTCTTC.

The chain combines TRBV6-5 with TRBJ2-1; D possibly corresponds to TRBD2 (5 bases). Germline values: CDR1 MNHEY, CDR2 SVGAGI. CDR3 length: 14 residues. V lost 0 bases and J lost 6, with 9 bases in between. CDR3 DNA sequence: TGTGCCAGCAGTTACTCTCCTGGGAGCAATGAGCAGTTCTTC. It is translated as CASSYSPGSNEQFF.

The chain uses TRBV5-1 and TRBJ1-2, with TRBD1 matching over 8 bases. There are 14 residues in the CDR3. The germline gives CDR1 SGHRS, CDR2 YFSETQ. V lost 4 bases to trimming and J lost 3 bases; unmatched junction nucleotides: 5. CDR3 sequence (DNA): TGCGCCAGCAGCCTCGGACAGGGCGACTATGGCTACACCTTC. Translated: CASSLGQGDYGYTF. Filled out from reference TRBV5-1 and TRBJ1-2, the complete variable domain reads KAGVTQTPRYLIKTRGQQVTLSCSPISGHRSVSWYQQTPGQGLQFLFEYFSETQRNKGNFPGRFSGRQFSNSRSEMNVSTLELGDSALYLCASSLGQGDYGYTFGSGTRLTVV.

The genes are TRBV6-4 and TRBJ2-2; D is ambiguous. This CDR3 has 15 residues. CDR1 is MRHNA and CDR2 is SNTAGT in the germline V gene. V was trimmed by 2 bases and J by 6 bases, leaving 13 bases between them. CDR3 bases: TGTGCCAGCAGTGACCGATTTGGGGTCCCCGGGGAGCTGTTTTTT. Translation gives CASSDRFGVPGELFF.

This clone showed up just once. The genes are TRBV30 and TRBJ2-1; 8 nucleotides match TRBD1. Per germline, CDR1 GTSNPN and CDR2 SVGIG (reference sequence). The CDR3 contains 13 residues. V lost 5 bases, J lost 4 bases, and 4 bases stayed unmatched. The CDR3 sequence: CAWGTGVYNEQFF. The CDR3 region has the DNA TGTGCCTGGGGGACAGGAGTTTACAATGAGCAGTTCTTC.

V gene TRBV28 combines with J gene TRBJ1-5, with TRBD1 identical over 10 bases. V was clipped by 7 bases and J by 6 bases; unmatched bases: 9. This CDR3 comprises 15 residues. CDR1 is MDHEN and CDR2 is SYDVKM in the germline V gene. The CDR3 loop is CASTRPGQGSQPQHF. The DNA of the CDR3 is TGTGCCAGCACCCGCCCGGGACAGGGGAGTCAGCCCCAGCATTTT.

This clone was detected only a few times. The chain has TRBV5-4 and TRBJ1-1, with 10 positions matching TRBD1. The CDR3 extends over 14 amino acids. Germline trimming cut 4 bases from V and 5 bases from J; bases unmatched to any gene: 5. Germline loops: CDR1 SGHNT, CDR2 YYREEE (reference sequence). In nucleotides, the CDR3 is TGTGCCAGCAGCCCAAGGACAGGGGGTACTGAAGCTTTCTTT. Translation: CASSPRTGGTEAFF.

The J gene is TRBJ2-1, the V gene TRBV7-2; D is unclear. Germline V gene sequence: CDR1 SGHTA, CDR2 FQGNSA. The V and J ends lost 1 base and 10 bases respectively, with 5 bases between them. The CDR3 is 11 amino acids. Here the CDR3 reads CASSLGVEQFF. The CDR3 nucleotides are TGTGCCAGCAGCTTAGGAGTAGAGCAGTTCTTC.